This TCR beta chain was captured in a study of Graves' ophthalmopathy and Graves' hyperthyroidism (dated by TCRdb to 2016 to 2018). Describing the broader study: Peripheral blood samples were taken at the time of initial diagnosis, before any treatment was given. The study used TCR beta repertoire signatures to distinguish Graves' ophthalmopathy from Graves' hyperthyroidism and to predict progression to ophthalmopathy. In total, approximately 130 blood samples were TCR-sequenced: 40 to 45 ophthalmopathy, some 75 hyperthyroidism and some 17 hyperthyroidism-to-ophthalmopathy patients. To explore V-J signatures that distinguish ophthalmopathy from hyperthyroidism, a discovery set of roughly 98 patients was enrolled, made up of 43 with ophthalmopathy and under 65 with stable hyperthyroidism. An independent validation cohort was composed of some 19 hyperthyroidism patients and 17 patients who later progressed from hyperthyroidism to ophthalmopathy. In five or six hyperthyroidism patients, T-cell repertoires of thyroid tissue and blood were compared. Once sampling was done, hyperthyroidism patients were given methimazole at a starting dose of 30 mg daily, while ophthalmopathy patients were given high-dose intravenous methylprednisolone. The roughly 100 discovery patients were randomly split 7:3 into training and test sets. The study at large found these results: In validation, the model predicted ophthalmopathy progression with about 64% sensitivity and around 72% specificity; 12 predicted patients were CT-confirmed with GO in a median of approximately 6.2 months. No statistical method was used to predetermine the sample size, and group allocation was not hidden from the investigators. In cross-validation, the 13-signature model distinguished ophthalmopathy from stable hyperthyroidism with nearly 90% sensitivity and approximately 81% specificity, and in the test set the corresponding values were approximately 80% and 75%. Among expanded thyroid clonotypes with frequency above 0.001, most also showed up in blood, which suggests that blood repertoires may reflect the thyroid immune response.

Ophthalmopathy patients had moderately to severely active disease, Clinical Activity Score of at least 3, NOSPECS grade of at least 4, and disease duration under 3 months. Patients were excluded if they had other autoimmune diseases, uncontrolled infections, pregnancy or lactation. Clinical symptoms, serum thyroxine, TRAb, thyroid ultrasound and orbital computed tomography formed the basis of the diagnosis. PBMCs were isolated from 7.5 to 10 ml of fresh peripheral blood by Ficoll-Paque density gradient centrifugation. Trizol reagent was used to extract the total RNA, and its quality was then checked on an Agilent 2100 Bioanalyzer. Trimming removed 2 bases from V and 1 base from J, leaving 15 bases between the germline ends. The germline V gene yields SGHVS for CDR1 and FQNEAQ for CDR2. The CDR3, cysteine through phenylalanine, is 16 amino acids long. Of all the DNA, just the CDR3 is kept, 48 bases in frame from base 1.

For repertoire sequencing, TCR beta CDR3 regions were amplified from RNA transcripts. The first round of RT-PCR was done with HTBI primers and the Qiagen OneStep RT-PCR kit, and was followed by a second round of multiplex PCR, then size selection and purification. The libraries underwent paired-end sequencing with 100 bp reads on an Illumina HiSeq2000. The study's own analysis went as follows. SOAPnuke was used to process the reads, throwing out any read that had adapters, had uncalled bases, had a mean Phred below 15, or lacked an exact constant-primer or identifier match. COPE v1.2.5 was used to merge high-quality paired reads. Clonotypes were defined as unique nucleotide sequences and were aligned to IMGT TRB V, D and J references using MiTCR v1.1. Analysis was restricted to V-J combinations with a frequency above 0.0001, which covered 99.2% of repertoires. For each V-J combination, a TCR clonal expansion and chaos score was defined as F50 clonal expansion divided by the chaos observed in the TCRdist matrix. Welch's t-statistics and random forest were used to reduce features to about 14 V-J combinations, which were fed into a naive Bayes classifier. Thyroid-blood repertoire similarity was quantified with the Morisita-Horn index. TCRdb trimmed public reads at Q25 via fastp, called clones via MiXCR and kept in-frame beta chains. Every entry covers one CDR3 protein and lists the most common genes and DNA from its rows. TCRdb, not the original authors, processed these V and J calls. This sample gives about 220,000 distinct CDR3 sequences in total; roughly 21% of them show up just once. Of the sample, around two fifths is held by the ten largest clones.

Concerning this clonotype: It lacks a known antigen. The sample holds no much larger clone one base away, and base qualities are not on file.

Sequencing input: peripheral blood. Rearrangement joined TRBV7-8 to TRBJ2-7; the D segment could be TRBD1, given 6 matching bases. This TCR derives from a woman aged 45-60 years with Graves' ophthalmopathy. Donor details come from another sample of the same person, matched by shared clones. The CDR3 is CASSLISGQRSYEQYF. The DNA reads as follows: TGTGCCAGCAGCTTAATTTCCGGACAGCGTTCCTACGAGCAGTACTTC.